These 15 T cell receptor beta chains were all obtained from the same sample, sequenced in a study of T cells in Graves' hyperthyroidism and ophthalmopathy (dated by TCRdb to between 2018 and 2021). Library generation was performed with multiplex PCR. Sequencer: Illumina HiSeq 2000. The TCR beta CDR3 regions were amplified from the RNA transcripts. The first round of RT-PCR for the TCR CDR3 was performed with the HTBI primer set and the Qiagen OneStep RT-PCR kit. TCRdb passed the public sequencing reads through fastp at Q25 and MiXCR, retaining productive beta sequences. Each record represents a unique CDR3 protein, reported with the most common genes and DNA among its rows. The sample table records approximately 600,000 distinct CDR3 sequences; approximately 14% of these occur just once. The ten largest clonotypes hold roughly 7% of the sample. The source material was blood. The source is a woman between 18 and 29 years old with Graves' ophthalmopathy.

This clonotype was counted at least ten times. The chain uses TRBV4-1 and TRBJ2-7, with D unresolved. This CDR3 is built from 15 residues. Germline CDR1 is MGHRA and CDR2 is YSYEKL. The V end was cut by 2 bases, the J end by 3 bases, with 14 bases between. CDR3 protein: CASSQSGSASYEQYF. The CDR3 region has the DNA TGCGCCAGCAGCCAATCCGGGTCGGCGAGCTACGAGCAGTACTTC.

This clonotype was seen more than once but under ten times. The chain employs TRBV19 and TRBJ1-3, with a possible D match to TRBD1 (5 bases). V was cut by 7 bases and J by 0 bases, with 16 bases left in between. Per the germline V gene, CDR1 is LNHDA and CDR2 is SQIVND (reference sequence). The CDR3 extends over 16 amino acids. CDR3 residues: CASTREGYASGNTIYF. CDR3 sequence (DNA): TGTGCCAGTACCCGTGAGGGGTACGCCTCTGGAAACACCATATATTTT.

This chain links TRBV11-2 with TRBJ2-7; 10 bases fit TRBD1. The V segment lost 5 bases and the J segment 3 bases; nucleotides outside the gene matches: 7. The CDR3 sequence is 15 residues long. Germline CDR1 and CDR2: SGHAT and FQNNGV. As DNA, the CDR3 is TGTGCCAGCAGCCGTCCAGGGACAGGGGACTACGAGCAGTACTTC. Its translation: CASSRPGTGDYEQYF.

This clonotype was counted at least ten times. The chain is built from TRBV3-1 and TRBJ2-5; 7 bases are shared with TRBD1. The CDR3 is 16 residues long. The V gene's germline CDR1 is LGHDT and CDR2 YNNKEL (reference sequence). V shed 2 bases, J shed 1 base, and the junction held 7 bases outside the gene matches. The CDR3 is CASSQPPGQPQETQYF. CDR3 sequence (DNA): TGTGCCAGCAGCCAACCGCCGGGACAGCCCCAAGAGACCCAGTACTTC.

This clonotype was found a few times. The J gene is TRBJ2-2, the V gene TRBV9; no reliable D call. This CDR3 is 15 amino acids long. Germline loops: CDR1 SGDLS, CDR2 YYNGEE. Trimming pared 0 bases from V and 2 bases from J, leaving 8 bases between. The CDR3 nucleotides are TGTGCCAGCAGCGTAGCGGCACTCAACACCGGGGAGCTGTTTTTT. Its translation is CASSVAALNTGELFF.

In its sample, this clonotype was seen a few times. The V and J genes are TRBV2 and TRBJ1-6; TRBD1 aligns across 11 bases. With V trimmed by 10 bases and J by 7 bases, 9 bases remained unmatched. Germline values: CDR1 SNHLY, CDR2 FYNNEI. The CDR3 sequence is 15 residues long. The CDR3 here is CANTGQGAWNSPLHF. In DNA, the CDR3 is TGTGCCAACACCGGACAGGGGGCATGGAATTCACCCCTCCACTTT.

As regards this clonotype: Compared with germline, one end of the junction differs, possibly owing to a read error. The CDR3 loop reads CAGSLFGTRGRETQYF. As DNA, the CDR3 is TGTGCCGGCAGTTTATTTGGGACTAGGGGCCGGGAGACCCAGTACTTC. The chain couples TRBV12-3 or TRBV12-4 to TRBJ2-5; TRBD2 agrees at 8 bases. The CDR3 runs to 16 residues.

This clonotype was observed a few times. The V and J genes are TRBV2 and TRBJ1-5; D gene ambiguous. Germline V lookup: CDR1 SNHLY, CDR2 FYNNEI. The CDR3 consists of 14 residues. The V and J ends lost 3 bases and 0 bases respectively, with 6 bases between them. The CDR3 reads CASSETVSNQPQHF. The CDR3 DNA sequence: TGTGCCAGCAGTGAGACTGTTAGCAATCAGCCCCAGCATTTT.

This clonotype was observed at least ten times. The V gene is TRBV3-1, the J gene TRBJ2-3; 14 bases match TRBD2. CDR3 length: 18 residues. The V gene end was trimmed by 1 base and the J gene end by 4 bases; junction bases not matched to a gene: 7. Germline lookup yields CDR1 LGHDT and CDR2 YNNKEL (reference sequence). CDR3 nucleotides: TGTGCCAGCAGCCAAGGGAAGGGGACTAGCGGGAGATCAGATACGCAGTATTTT. Amino acids: CASSQGKGTSGRSDTQYF.

This clonotype was recorded many times. The J gene is TRBJ2-3, the V gene TRBV6-1; TRBD2 matches at 15 bases. V lost 6 bases, J lost 3 bases, and 7 bases stayed unmatched. Germline V gene data show CDR1 as MNHNS and CDR2 as SASEGT. The CDR3 runs to 17 residues. Here the CDR3 DNA reads TGTGCCAGCAGGGGGACTAGCGGGAGGATCGGGACAGATACGCAGTATTTT. Translation: CASRGTSGRIGTDTQYF.

This clonotype appeared many times. The V call is TRBV30, the J call TRBJ2-7; 9 nucleotides match TRBD1. Trimming cost V 1 base and J 5 bases; bases outside gene matches: 9. There are 15 residues in the CDR3. Germline values: CDR1 GTSNPN, CDR2 SVGIG (reference sequence). CDR3 sequence (DNA): TGTGCCTGGAGTGCACCGGGACAGGGAGGCAACGAGCAGTACTTC. Residues: CAWSAPGQGGNEQYF.

In this sample, this clonotype turned up many times. The V and J genes are TRBV11-2 and TRBJ2-6; D possibly corresponds to TRBD1 (5 bases). Germline loops: CDR1 SGHAT, CDR2 FQNNGV. CDR3 length: 17 residues. V shed 0 bases and J shed 4 bases, with 13 bases lying between them. The CDR3 sequence is CASSLDGLGQGANVLTF. Written as DNA, the CDR3 is TGTGCCAGCAGCTTAGATGGTTTGGGGCAAGGGGCCAACGTCCTGACTTTC.

This clonotype was observed many times. This chain joins TRBV12-3 or TRBV12-4 and TRBJ1-1, with no clear D. Deletions cut 3 bases from V and 11 bases from J, with 10 bases between. This CDR3 has 11 residues. DNA for the CDR3: TGTGCCAGCAGTTTCATCGGCAACGCTTTCTTT. Its translation is CASSFIGNAFF.

This clonotype came up a few times. The chain combines TRBV7-9 with TRBJ2-5; TRBD2 matches 12 bases. This CDR3 is 15 amino acids long. The germline CDR1 and CDR2 sequences are SEHNR and FQNEAQ (reference sequence). V gave up 2 bases and J gave up 5 bases; unmatched junction bases: 3. Here the CDR3 DNA reads TGTGCCAGCAGCTTACTAGCGGGAGGGAGTGAGACCCAGTACTTC. As protein: CASSLLAGGSETQYF.

This clonotype was counted many times. CDR3 bases: TGTGCCAGCAGTTACGGTGGGGACGGCTATGGCTACACCTTC. The encoded protein is CASSYGGDGYGYTF. The chain recombines TRBV6-5 with TRBJ1-2; possible D gene TRBD1, 5 bases. Trimming shortened V by 2 bases and J by 4 bases, and 11 bases separated the two germline ends. CDR1 MNHEY and CDR2 SVGAGI come from the germline V gene. This CDR3 region has 14 residues.